This section outlines one T cell receptor (beta chain) sequence together with its context. Other DNA sequences of this sample code for an identical CDR3. This specimen comes from a study of blood T cell repertoires in COVID-19. On the study more broadly: Acute and convalescent COVID-19 specimens originated in the United States, Italy and Spain.

TCRdb's table, derived via immunoSEQ multiplex PCR, lists solely in-frame clones and lacks some. The sample shows approximately 180,000 clones, around 80% of them seen only once. Trimming cost V 2 bases and J 3 bases, with 8 bases left between them. The germline V gene has CDR1 SGHRS and CDR2 YFSETQ. This CDR3 spans 13 amino acids. This TCR derives from a woman aged 70-85 years with acute or convalescent COVID-19. V gene TRBV5-1 combines with J gene TRBJ1-1; D not resolved. The specimen was peripheral blood. This CDR3 reads CASSLDRDTEAFF. Written as DNA, the CDR3 is TGCGCCAGCAGCTTAGACCGGGACACTGAAGCTTTCTTT.